The 8 T cell receptor beta chains below come from one sample, sequenced in a study of blood T cells in healthy people across ages. Primers used in a second PCR of about 6 to 11 cycles were a sample-barcoded 5' primer and a J-beta primer mix. In TCRdb, the 5' RACE reads were re-called with MiXCR into one record per CDR3 protein. The sample records around 400,000 distinct CDR3 sequences, about half being singletons. The sample consisted of blood. These receptors came from a man in his 60s in good health.

Note on this clonotype: The junction does not match germline at one end; this may be a read error. The genes are TRBV12-3 or TRBV12-4 and TRBJ1-2; D uncertain. This CDR3 has 14 residues. The CDR3 here is CASSGGVGSYDYTF. The CDR3 DNA is TGTGCCAGCAGTGGCGGGGTGGGTTCCTATGACTACACCTTC.

This chain joins TRBV6-2 or TRBV6-3 and TRBJ2-1; 10 bases line up with TRBD2. The end of the DNA is better explained by TRBJ2-7, so the J call may be wrong. Germline values: CDR1 MNHEY, CDR2 SVGEGT. The CDR3 contains 17 residues. The CDR3 loop reads CASSYSASGSSYNEQYF. For the CDR3, the DNA is TGTGCCAGCAGTTACTCAGCTAGCGGGAGTTCCTACAATGAGCAGTACTTC.

This chain connects TRBV30 to TRBJ2-1; 8 bases map to TRBD2. V was clipped by 0 bases and J by 9 bases; unmatched bases: 10. Germline CDR1 and CDR2: GTSNPN and SVGIG (reference sequence). CDR3 length: 15 amino acids. CDR3 in DNA: TGTGCCTGGAGTGTACGGAGCGGGGGAGGCGGTGAGCAGTTCTTC. Translation gives CAWSVRSGGGGEQFF.

The chain is built from TRBV3-1 and TRBJ2-4; D may be TRBD1 (6 bases). The CDR3 contains 20 residues. CDR1 and CDR2 from the germline V gene are LGHDT and YNNKEL (reference sequence). V was pared by 0 bases and J by 0 bases, with 21 bases between. DNA of the CDR3: TGTGCCAGCAGCCAAGACCAATCGACAGGTCGAAATGTAGCCAAAAACATTCAGTACTTC. Amino acids: CASSQDQSTGRNVAKNIQYF.

CDR3 protein: CSARVGEGVSPLHF. In DNA form, the CDR3 reads TGCAGTGCTAGAGTTGGGGAAGGGGTCTCACCCCTCCACTTT. The chain has TRBV20-1 and TRBJ1-6, with D tentatively TRBD1 (5 bases). The V gene's germline CDR1 is DFQATT and CDR2 SNEGSKA (reference sequence). The CDR3 has 14 residues. Trimming took off 1 base at V and 10 bases at J, with 14 bases between the two ends.

This chain links TRBV7-2 with TRBJ2-7, with a possible D match to TRBD1 (6 bases). V lost 1 base and J lost 2, with 12 bases in between. CDR3 length: 15 residues. Germline CDR1 is SGHTA and CDR2 is FQGNSA. CDR3 sequence (DNA): TGTGCCAGCAGCTTAGATGGGACAAGGACCTACGAGCAGTACTTC. This gives the protein CASSLDGTRTYEQYF. Complete variable domain (other parts from reference TRBV7-2 and TRBJ2-7): GAGVSQSPSNKVTEKGKDVELRCDPISGHTALYWYRQSLGQGLEFLIYFQGNSAPDKSGLPSDRFSAERTGGSVSTLTIQRTQQEDSAVYLCASSLDGTRTYEQYFGPGTRLTVT.

This clonotype was found a few times. The chain employs TRBV7-2 and TRBJ2-1, with TRBD1 matching 8 bases. The germline V gene encodes CDR1 SGHTA and CDR2 FQGNSA. V lost 5 bases to trimming and J lost 6 bases; unmatched junction nucleotides: 3. The CDR3 is 13 amino acids. CDR3 DNA: TGTGCCAGCAGCCCCGACAGGGGCAATGAGCAGTTCTTC. Protein: CASSPDRGNEQFF.

This rearrangement joins TRBV7-8 to TRBJ2-7; 10 nucleotides agree with TRBD2. The CDR3 is made up of 15 amino acids. Trimming at V came to 5 bases and at J to 2 bases, leaving 6 bases not matched to a gene. Germline loops: CDR1 SGHVS, CDR2 FQNEAQ. The CDR3 sequence is CASSPQAGGTYEQYF. The DNA for the CDR3 is TGTGCCAGCAGCCCACAAGCGGGAGGGACCTACGAGCAGTACTTC.